The present T cell receptor (beta chain) was sequenced within a study of quantifying T cell responses using KT2 cells. Looking at the study overall: TCR alpha and beta constant-region primers primed reverse transcription of RNA.

A single-stranded UMI oligo with SP2 sequence was ligated to cDNA 3' ends. First-round PCR used roughly 4 cycles and beta primers RC1.1 and RC1.2 covering TRBC1 and TRBC2. TCRdb re-called the UMI-ligation and nested PCR reads through MiXCR, storing one row per CDR3 protein. The sample lists around 56,000 distinct CDR3 sequences, approximately 13% occurring once. This CDR3 region has 14 residues. The V gene end was trimmed by 6 bases and the J gene end by 4 bases; junction bases not matched to a gene: 7. The V and J genes are TRBV12-3 or TRBV12-4 and TRBJ1-2; 8 positions agree with TRBD1. The source is a human donor. The material sequenced was PBMCs spiked with cells of the T cell clone KT2. DNA for the CDR3: TGTGCCAGCAGACCGACAGGGGTTATCTATGGCTACACCTTC. Amino acids: CASRPTGVIYGYTF.